These T cell receptor beta chains were read from a single sample in a study of CD8 T cells in Susac syndrome. TCRdb ran MiXCR on the immunoSEQ multiplex PCR reads and lists one entry per CDR3 protein. The data show 150,000 to 200,000 distinct CDR3 sequences, approximately 95% seen once. The sequenced sample was CD4+ T cells from PBMCs. These receptors were taken from a human donor with multiple sclerosis. Each CDR3 is given with its conserved first and last residue. A D gene is named only where the DNA matches it firmly. The size entry is marked missing in some rows and otherwise reads once, few, many or a size class.

clone_size j_call v_call d_call cdr3_aa cdr3_nt
- TRBJ2-5 TRBV7-3 TRBD1 CASSSTGDIQETQYF TGTGCCAGCAGTAGTACAGGGGATATCCAAGAGACCCAGTACTTC
- TRBJ1-1 TRBV30 TRBD1 CAWSKQGFTEAFF TGTGCCTGGAGTAAACAGGGGTTCACTGAAGCTTTCTTT
- TRBJ2-3 TRBV16 TRBD2 CASSRTSVDTQYF TGTGCCAGCAGTCGGACTAGCGTAGATACGCAGTATTTT
- TRBJ1-5 TRBV7-9 - CASQWGDHQPQHF TGTGCCAGTCAGTGGGGGGACCATCAGCCCCAGCATTTT
- TRBJ2-3 TRBV20-1 - CSARGPGSTDTQYF TGCAGTGCTAGAGGACCGGGAAGCACAGATACGCAGTATTTT
- TRBJ1-4 TRBV2 - CASSPLINEKLFF TGTGCCAGCAGTCCGCTGATAAATGAAAAACTGTTTTTT
- TRBJ1-2 TRBV5-6 - CASSLYGYGYTF TGTGCCAGCAGCTTGTATGGGTATGGCTACACCTTC
- TRBJ2-1 TRBV30 - CATTRGAGMYEQFF TGTGCCACTACCCGGGGAGCGGGTATGTATGAGCAGTTCTTC
once TRBJ2-6 TRBV5-1 - CASSPTGSSSGANVLTF TGCGCCAGCAGCCCGACAGGCTCAAGCTCTGGGGCCAACGTCCTGACTTTC
- TRBJ2-7 TRBV11-3 - CASSLDGDLEQYF TGTGCCAGCAGCTTAGATGGGGACCTCGAGCAGTACTTC
- TRBJ2-3 TRBV6-1 - CASREKVRPQTDTQYF TGTGCCAGCAGGGAAAAGGTGCGGCCACAAACAGATACGCAGTATTTT
- TRBJ2-2 TRBV5-4 - CASSFGGENTGELFF TGTGCCAGCAGCTTCGGAGGGGAGAACACCGGGGAGCTGTTTTTT
- TRBJ2-3 TRBV5-1 - CASSSGDPSTDTQYF TGCGCCAGCAGCTCCGGGGATCCTAGCACAGATACGCAGTATTTT
- TRBJ1-2 TRBV27 - CASRTGTSNYGYTF TGTGCCAGCAGGACCGGGACATCTAACTATGGCTACACCTTC
- TRBJ2-1 TRBV4-2 - CASSQELTTSNEQFF TGTGCCAGCAGCCAAGAGCTAACGACTAGCAATGAGCAGTTCTTC
- TRBJ1-1 TRBV6-2/TRBV6-3 - CASTHWVLNTEAFF TGTGCCAGCACCCACTGGGTGTTGAACACTGAAGCTTTCTTT
- TRBJ2-5 TRBV20-1 - CSARVAETQYF TGCAGTGCTAGAGTTGCTGAGACCCAGTACTTC
- TRBJ1-2 TRBV7-6 - CASSPERNYGYTF TGTGCCAGCAGCCCGGAGCGGAACTATGGCTACACCTTC
- TRBJ2-3 TRBV5-4 - CASSLGQLGGTDTQYF TGTGCCAGCAGCCTCGGACAGTTGGGGGGCACAGATACGCAGTATTTT
- TRBJ1-1 TRBV18 - CASSPPGGGMNTEAFF TGTGCCAGCTCACCACCTGGGGGAGGGATGAACACTGAAGCTTTCTTT
- TRBJ2-5 TRBV3-1 TRBD2 CASSTLTSGQETQYF TGTGCCAGCAGCACTCTCACTAGCGGCCAAGAGACCCAGTACTTC
- TRBJ2-3 TRBV27 - CASSLIGRAGGYTQYF TGTGCCAGCAGTTTAATCGGGCGAGCAGGTGGATATACGCAGTATTTT
few TRBJ2-1 TRBV4-1 TRBD1 CASSLRTGGLNEQFF TGCGCCAGCAGCCTTAGGACAGGGGGCCTCAATGAGCAGTTCTTC
- TRBJ2-7 TRBV30 TRBD2 CAWSVGLAASYEQYF TGTGCCTGGAGTGTTGGACTAGCGGCTTCCTACGAGCAGTACTTC
- TRBJ1-5 TRBV29-1 TRBD1 CSVEWDRGQPQHF TGCAGCGTTGAATGGGACAGGGGCCAGCCCCAGCATTTT
- TRBJ1-1 TRBV7-8 TRBD1 CASSWTGSMNTEAFF TGTGCCAGCTCCTGGACAGGCTCCATGAACACTGAAGCTTTCTTT
- TRBJ1-1 TRBV24-1 TRBD1 CATSASRGHTEAFF TGTGCCACCAGTGCTTCCAGGGGGCACACTGAAGCTTTCTTT
- TRBJ1-2 TRBV15 - CATSRDYIGGQGGEGYTF TGTGCCACCAGCAGAGATTACATTGGCGGGCAGGGAGGGGAAGGCTACACCTTC
once TRBJ2-3 TRBV29-1 - CSDSMGADTQYF TGCAGCGACTCCATGGGGGCCGATACGCAGTATTTT
- TRBJ2-2 TRBV6-5 - CASSSGGQDSPGELFF TGTGCCAGCAGTTCGGGGGGACAGGACTCTCCCGGGGAGCTGTTTTTT
- TRBJ1-4 TRBV29-1 TRBD1 CSVYQGEEKLFF TGCAGCGTCTACCAGGGGGAGGAAAAACTGTTTTTT
once TRBJ2-2 TRBV27 TRBD2 CASVPLTGTINTGELFF TGTGCCAGCGTTCCTCTTACCGGGACTATCAACACCGGGGAGCTGTTTTTT
- TRBJ2-5 TRBV5-6 - CASSLRRSRVVGETQYF TGTGCCAGCAGCTTGCGCCGTTCAAGGGTAGTGGGAGAGACCCAGTACTTC
- TRBJ2-3 TRBV7-2 - CASSLEATDTQYF TGTGCCAGCAGCTTAGAGGCGACAGATACGCAGTATTTT
- TRBJ2-1 TRBV12-3/TRBV12-4 - CASSDLPQGRVIF TGTGCCAGCAGTGACCTACCTCAGGGTCGGGTAATCTTC
- TRBJ2-7 TRBV6-6 - CASSYQDGREQYF TGTGCCAGCAGTTATCAGGACGGACGCGAGCAGTACTTC
few TRBJ1-5 TRBV7-2 - CASSLEGDQPQHF TGTGCCAGCAGTTTAGAGGGGGACCAGCCCCAGCATTTT
- TRBJ1-1 TRBV3-1 - CASSQDLTAWEAFF TGTGCCAGCAGCCAAGATTTAACGGCTTGGGAAGCTTTCTTT
- TRBJ2-6 TRBV29-1 - CSVEFPYGANVLTF TGCAGCGTTGAATTCCCCTATGGGGCCAACGTCCTGACTTTC
- TRBJ2-7 TRBV10-2 - CASTGTHEQYF TGCGCCAGTACGGGAACCCACGAGCAGTACTTC